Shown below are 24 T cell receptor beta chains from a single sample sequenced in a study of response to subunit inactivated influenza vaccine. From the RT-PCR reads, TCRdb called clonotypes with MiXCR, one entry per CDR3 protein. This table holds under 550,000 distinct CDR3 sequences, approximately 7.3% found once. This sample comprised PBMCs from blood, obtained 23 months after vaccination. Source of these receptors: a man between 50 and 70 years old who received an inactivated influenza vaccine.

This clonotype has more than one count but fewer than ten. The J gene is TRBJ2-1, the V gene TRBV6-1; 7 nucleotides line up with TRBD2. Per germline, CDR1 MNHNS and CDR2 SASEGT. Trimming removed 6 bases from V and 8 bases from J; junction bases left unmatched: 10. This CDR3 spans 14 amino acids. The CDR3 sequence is CASSPNDGGDEQFF. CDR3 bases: TGTGCCAGCAGCCCAAACGATGGGGGGGATGAGCAGTTCTTC.

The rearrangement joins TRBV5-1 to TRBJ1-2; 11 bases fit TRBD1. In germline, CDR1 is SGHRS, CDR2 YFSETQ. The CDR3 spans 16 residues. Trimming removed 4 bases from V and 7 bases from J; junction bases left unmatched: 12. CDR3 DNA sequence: TGCGCCAGCAGCACCAGGACAGGGGGCGGCAGTTTTGGCTACACCTTC. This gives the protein CASSTRTGGGSFGYTF.

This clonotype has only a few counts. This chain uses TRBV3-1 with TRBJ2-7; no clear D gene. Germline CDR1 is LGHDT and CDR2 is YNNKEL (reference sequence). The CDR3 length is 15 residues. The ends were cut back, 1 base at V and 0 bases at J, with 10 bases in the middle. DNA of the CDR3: TGTGCCAGCAGCCAAGGGCGGTCAATCTCCTACGAGCAGTACTTC. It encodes CASSQGRSISYEQYF.

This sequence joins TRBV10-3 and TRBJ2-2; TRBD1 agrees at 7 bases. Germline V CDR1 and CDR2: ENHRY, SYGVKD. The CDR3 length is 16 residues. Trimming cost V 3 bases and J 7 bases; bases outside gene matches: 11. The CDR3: CAISEVEGGEVGELFF. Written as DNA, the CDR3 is TGTGCCATCAGTGAAGTTGAAGGGGGCGAGGTCGGGGAGCTGTTTTTT.

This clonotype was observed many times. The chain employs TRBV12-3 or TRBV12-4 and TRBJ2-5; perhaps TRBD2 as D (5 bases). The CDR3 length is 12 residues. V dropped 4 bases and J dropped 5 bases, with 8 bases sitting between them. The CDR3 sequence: CASSYGEETQYF. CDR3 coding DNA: TGTGCCAGCAGTTACGGGGAGGAGACCCAGTACTTC.

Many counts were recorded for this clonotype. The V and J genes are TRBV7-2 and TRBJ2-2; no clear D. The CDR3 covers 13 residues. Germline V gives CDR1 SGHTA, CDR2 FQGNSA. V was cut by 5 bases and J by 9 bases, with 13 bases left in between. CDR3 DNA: TGTGCCAGCAGCCCCGAGGAGATCCGGGAGCTGTTTTTT. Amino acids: CASSPEEIRELFF. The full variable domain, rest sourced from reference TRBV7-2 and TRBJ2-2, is GAGVSQSPSNKVTEKGKDVELRCDPISGHTALYWYRQSLGQGLEFLIYFQGNSAPDKSGLPSDRFSAERTGGSVSTLTIQRTQQEDSAVYLCASSPEEIRELFFGEGSRLTVL.

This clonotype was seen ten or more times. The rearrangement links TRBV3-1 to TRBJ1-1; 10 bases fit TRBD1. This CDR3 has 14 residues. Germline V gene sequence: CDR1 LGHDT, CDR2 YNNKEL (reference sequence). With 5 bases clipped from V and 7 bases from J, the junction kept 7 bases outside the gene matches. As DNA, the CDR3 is TGTGCCAGCAGCGAGGGACAGGGGACCAGTGAAGCTTTCTTT. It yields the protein CASSEGQGTSEAFF.

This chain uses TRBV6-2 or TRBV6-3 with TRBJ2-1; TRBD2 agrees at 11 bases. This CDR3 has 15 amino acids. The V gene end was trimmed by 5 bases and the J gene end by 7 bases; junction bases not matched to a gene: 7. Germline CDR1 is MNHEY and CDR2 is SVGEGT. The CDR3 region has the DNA TGTGCCAGCAGTAAACTAGCGGGAGCGGGGAATGAGCAGTTCTTC. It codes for CASSKLAGAGNEQFF.

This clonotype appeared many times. Here the CDR3 reads CASSLSNEKLFF. CDR3 coding DNA: TGTGCCAGCAGCCTCTCAAATGAAAAACTGTTTTTT. This chain links TRBV12-3 or TRBV12-4 with TRBJ1-4; the D is unclear. V lost 6 bases and J 5 bases, leaving 7 bases between the germline ends. CDR3 length equals 12 residues.

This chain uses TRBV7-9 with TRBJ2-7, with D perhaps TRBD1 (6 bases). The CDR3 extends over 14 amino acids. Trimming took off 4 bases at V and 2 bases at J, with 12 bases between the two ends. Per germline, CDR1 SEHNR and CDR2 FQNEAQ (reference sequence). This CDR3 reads CASSSRTDPYEQYF. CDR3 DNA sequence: TGTGCCAGCAGCTCCCGGACAGACCCCTACGAGCAGTACTTC. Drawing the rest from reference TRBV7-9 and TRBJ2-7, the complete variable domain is DTGVSQNPRHKITKRGQNVTFRCDPISEHNRLYWYRQTLGQGPEFLTYFQNEAQLEKSRLLSDRFSAERPKGSFSTLEIQRTEQGDSAMYLCASSSRTDPYEQYFGPGTRLTVT.

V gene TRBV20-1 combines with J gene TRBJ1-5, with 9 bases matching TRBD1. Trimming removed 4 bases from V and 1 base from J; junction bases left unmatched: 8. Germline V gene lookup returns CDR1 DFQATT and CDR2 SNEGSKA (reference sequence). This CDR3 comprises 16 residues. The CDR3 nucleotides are TGCAGTGCTATCTTGCCGACAGGGGGAAGCAATCAGCCCCAGCATTTT. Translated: CSAILPTGGSNQPQHF.

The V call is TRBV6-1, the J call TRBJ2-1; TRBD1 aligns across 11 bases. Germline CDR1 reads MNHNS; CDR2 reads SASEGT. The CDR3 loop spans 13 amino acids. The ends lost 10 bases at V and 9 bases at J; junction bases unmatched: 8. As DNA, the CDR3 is TGTGCCATCGGACAGGGGGCTATATCTGAGCAGTTCTTC. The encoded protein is CAIGQGAISEQFF.

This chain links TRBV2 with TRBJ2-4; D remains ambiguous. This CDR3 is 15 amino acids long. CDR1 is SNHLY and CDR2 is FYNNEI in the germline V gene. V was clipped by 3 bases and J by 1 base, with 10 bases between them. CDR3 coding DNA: TGTGCCAGCAGTGAGAGGTTGGGGGCCAAAAACATTCAGTACTTC. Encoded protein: CASSERLGAKNIQYF.

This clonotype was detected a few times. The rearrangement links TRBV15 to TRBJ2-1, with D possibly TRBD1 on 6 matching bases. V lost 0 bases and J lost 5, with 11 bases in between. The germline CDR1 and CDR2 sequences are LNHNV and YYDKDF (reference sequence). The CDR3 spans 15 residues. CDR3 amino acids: CATSREGAGNNEQFF. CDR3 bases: TGTGCCACCAGCAGAGAGGGGGCAGGGAACAATGAGCAGTTCTTC.

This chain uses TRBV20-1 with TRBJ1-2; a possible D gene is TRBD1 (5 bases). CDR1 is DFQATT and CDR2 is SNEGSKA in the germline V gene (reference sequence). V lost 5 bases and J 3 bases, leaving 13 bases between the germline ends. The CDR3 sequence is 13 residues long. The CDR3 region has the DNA TGCAGTGCTGCAAGACAGAGATACTATGGCTACACCTTC. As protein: CSAARQRYYGYTF.

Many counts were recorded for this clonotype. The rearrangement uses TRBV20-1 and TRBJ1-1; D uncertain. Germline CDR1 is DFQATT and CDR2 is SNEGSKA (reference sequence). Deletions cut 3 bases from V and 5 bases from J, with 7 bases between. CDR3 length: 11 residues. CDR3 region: CSASYGTEAFF. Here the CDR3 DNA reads TGCAGTGCTAGCTATGGAACTGAAGCTTTCTTT.

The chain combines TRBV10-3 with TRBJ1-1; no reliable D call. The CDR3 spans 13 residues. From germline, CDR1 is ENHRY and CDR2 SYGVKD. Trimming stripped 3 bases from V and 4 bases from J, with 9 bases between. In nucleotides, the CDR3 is TGTGCCATCAGTGACGGGGTGGTCACTGAAGCTTTCTTT. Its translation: CAISDGVVTEAFF.

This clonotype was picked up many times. The CDR3 spells CASSVGQNPTNEKLFF. The CDR3 DNA follows: TGTGCCAGCAGCGTTGGACAGAATCCAACTAATGAAAAACTGTTTTTT. The V call is TRBV9, the J call TRBJ1-4, with D perhaps TRBD1 (6 bases). CDR3 length: 16 residues. From germline, CDR1 is SGDLS and CDR2 YYNGEE. Trimming removed 2 bases from V and 0 bases from J, with 11 bases in between. Full variable domain (remainder filled in from reference TRBV9 and TRBJ1-4): DSGVTQTPKHLITATGQRVTLRCSPRSGDLSVYWYQQSLDQGLQFLIQYYNGEERAKGNILERFSAQQFPDLHSELNLSSLELGDSALYFCASSVGQNPTNEKLFFGSGTQLSVL.

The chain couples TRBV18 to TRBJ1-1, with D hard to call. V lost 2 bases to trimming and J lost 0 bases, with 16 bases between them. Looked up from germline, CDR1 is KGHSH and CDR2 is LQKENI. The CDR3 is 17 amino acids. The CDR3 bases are TGTGCCAGCTCACCAGGGCGTAGCGAGGCTTTGAACACTGAAGCTTTCTTT. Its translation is CASSPGRSEALNTEAFF.

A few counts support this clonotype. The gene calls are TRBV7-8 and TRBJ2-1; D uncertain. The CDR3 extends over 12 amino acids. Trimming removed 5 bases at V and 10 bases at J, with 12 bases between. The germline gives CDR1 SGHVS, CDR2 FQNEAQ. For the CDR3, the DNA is TGTGCCAGCAGCCTAAAAATCGAAGAGCAGTTCTTC. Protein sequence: CASSLKIEEQFF.

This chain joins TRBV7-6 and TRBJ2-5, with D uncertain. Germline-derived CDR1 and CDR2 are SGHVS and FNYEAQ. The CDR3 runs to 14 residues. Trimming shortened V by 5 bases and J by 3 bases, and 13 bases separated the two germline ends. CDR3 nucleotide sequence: TGTGCCAGCAGCCGTAAGCAGTTAAAAGAGACCCAGTACTTC. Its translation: CASSRKQLKETQYF.

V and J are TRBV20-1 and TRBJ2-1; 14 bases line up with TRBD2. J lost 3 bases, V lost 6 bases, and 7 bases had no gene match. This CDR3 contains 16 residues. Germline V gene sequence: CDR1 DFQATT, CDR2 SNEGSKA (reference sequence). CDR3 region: CSANGLAGGNYNEQFF. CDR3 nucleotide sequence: TGCAGTGCGAACGGACTAGCGGGGGGAAACTACAATGAGCAGTTCTTC.

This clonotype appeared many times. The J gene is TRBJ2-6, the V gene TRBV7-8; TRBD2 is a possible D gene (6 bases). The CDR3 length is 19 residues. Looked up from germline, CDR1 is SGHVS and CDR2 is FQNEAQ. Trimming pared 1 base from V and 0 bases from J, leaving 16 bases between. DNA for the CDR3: TGTGCCAGCAGCTTAGTGAGACGGGAGTGGCGCTCTGGGGCCAACGTCCTGACTTTC. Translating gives CASSLVRREWRSGANVLTF.

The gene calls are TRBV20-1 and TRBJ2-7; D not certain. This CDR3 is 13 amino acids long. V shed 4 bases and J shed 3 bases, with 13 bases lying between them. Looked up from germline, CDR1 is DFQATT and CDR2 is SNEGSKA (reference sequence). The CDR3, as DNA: TGCAGTGCTACCCCCGGTACACGCTACGAGCAGTACTTC. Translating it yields CSATPGTRYEQYF.